The 3 T cell receptor beta chains in this list originate from one sample, sequenced in a study of blood T cell repertoires in COVID-19. Here immunoSEQ multiplex PCR was the method, and the copy in TCRdb shows in-frame clones only, minus some. The data show roughly 180,000 clones, approximately 85% seen once. The specimen was peripheral blood. These receptors all stem from a woman aged 45-60 years with COVID-19, enrolled during active disease.

V usage is TRBV5-4 and J usage is TRBJ2-5; D unresolved. This CDR3 has 13 amino acids. Trimming pared 0 bases from V and 4 bases from J, leaving 7 bases between. From germline, CDR1 is SGHNT and CDR2 YYREEE (reference sequence). The CDR3 reads CASSLGSTETQYF. The CDR3 bases are TGTGCCAGCAGCTTGGGCAGTACAGAGACCCAGTACTTC.

The chain is built from TRBV12-5 and TRBJ1-1; 7 bases map to TRBD1. Looked up from germline, CDR1 is LGHNT and CDR2 is FRNRAP. Losses at the gene ends were 4 bases for V and 4 bases for J; bases not matched to a gene: 9. The CDR3 spans 15 residues. The CDR3, as DNA: TGTGCTAGTGGTTCCACCACAGGGGCGAGCACTGAAGCTTTCTTT. Its protein product is CASGSTTGASTEAFF.

The J gene is TRBJ2-3, the V gene TRBV7-6; 10 bases are a match to TRBD2. CDR1 and CDR2 (germline): SGHVS, FNYEAQ. CDR3 size: 16 residues. The V segment lost 2 bases and the J segment 6 bases; nucleotides outside the gene matches: 8. The CDR3 bases are TGTGCCAGCAGCTTAAGCGGGGGGGCATTTTTGGATACGCAGTATTTT. Translating it yields CASSLSGGAFLDTQYF.